This entry lists 8 T cell receptor beta chains sequenced from one sample in a study of neurological immune-mediated disorders. TCRdb reanalysed the 5' RACE reads using MiXCR and keeps one entry per CDR3 protein. The repertoire holds roughly 60,000 distinct CDR3 sequences, approximately 3.5% seen once, with approximately 3.4% in the top ten. Sequences were obtained from PBMCs. These receptors came from a woman aged 25-40 years with multiple sclerosis.

This clonotype has ten or more counts. The V and J genes are TRBV5-1 and TRBJ2-3; D tentatively fits TRBD1 or TRBD2 (6 bases each). V was shortened by 4 bases and J by 2 bases, with 17 bases between the two germline ends. This CDR3 has 16 amino acids. CDR1 and CDR2 (germline): SGHRS, YFSETQ. CDR3 region: CASSLTRGGLTDTQYF. The CDR3 region has the DNA TGCGCCAGCAGCCTTACCCGAGGGGGGCTCACAGATACGCAGTATTTT.

There are many counts of this clonotype. This chain uses TRBV6-6 with TRBJ1-1; D gene uncertain. Germline CDR1 is MNHNY and CDR2 is SVGAGI (reference sequence). Trimming cost V 2 bases and J 4 bases, with 17 bases left between them. The CDR3 spans 16 residues. The CDR3 reads CASSYGEGRSVTEAFF. The DNA of the CDR3 is TGTGCCAGCAGTTACGGGGAGGGAAGGTCCGTCACTGAAGCTTTCTTT.

This clonotype was picked up many times. The chain couples TRBV7-2 to TRBJ1-2, with D possibly matching TRBD1 (6 bases). V lost 2 bases and J lost 8, with 18 bases in between. Per germline, CDR1 SGHTA and CDR2 FQGNSA. The CDR3 is made up of 15 amino acids. The CDR3 sequence: CASSLTPGGGNGYTF. CDR3 DNA: TGTGCCAGCAGCTTAACCCCGGGAGGGGGTAACGGCTACACCTTC.

This clonotype has more than one count but fewer than ten. A much larger clone lies one base from this, so it may be a read error. The CDR3 is CSADLKVAETQYF. In DNA form, the CDR3 reads TGCAGTGCTGATCTTAAGGTGGCGGAGACCCAGTACTTC. The chain recombines TRBV20-1 with TRBJ2-5; D unclear. V was pared by 5 bases and J by 5 bases, with 15 bases between. This CDR3 contains 13 residues. Germline assignment: CDR1 DFQATT and CDR2 SNEGSKA (reference sequence).

This clonotype has a handful of counts. This rearrangement joins TRBV7-8 to TRBJ2-3; 10 bases align to TRBD2. There are 16 residues in the CDR3. Germline loops: CDR1 SGHVS, CDR2 FQNEAQ. V shed 5 bases and J 0 bases; nucleotides not matched to a gene: 5. The CDR3 is CASSLRTSGSTDTQYF. The CDR3 DNA reads as TGTGCCAGCAGCCTCCGGACTAGCGGAAGCACAGATACGCAGTATTTT.

This clonotype was seen many times. The chain links TRBV20-1 to TRBJ1-2, with D possibly TRBD1 on 5 matching bases. This CDR3 spans 15 amino acids. Germline V gene lookup returns CDR1 DFQATT and CDR2 SNEGSKA (reference sequence). Trimming left V 1 base short and J 4 bases short, with 16 bases between. The CDR3 DNA is TGCAGTGCTAGAGTGGCGACAGAGATAACCTATGGCTACACCTTC. Protein sequence: CSARVATEITYGYTF.

This clonotype was observed many times. The CDR3 loop reads CASSLRAGRSTGELFF. CDR3 bases: TGTGCCAGCAGCTTACGAGCGGGACGTAGCACCGGGGAGCTGTTTTTT. V usage is TRBV7-3 and J usage is TRBJ2-2; 7 bases align to TRBD2. There are 16 residues in the CDR3. Trimming cost V 2 bases and J 4 bases; bases outside gene matches: 7. Per the germline V gene, CDR1 is SGHTA and CDR2 is FQGTGA.

This clonotype was detected many times. The rearrangement links TRBV6-6 to TRBJ1-1, with D uncertain. Per the germline V gene, CDR1 is MNHNY and CDR2 is SVGAGI (reference sequence). V was pared by 8 bases and J by 4 bases, with 11 bases between. The CDR3 covers 12 residues. CDR3 DNA: TGTGCCAGCTGGGCGTTGGGCACTGAAGCTTTCTTT. Translated: CASWALGTEAFF.